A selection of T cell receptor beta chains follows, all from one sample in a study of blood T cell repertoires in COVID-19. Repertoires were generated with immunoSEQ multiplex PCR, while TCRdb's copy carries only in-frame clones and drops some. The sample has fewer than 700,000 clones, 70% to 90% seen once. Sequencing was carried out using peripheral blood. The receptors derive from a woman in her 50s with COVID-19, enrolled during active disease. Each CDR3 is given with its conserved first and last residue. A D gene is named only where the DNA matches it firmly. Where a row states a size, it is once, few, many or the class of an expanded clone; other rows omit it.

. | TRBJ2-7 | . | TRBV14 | TGTGCCGGGGAGGGGGAGGCGGCCTACGAGCAGTACTTC | CAGEGEAAYEQYF
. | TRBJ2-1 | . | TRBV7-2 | TGTGCCAGCAGCTTAGCCCTTAGGAGTGAGCAGTTCTTC | CASSLALRSEQFF
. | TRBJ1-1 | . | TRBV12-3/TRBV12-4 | TGTGCCAGCACCCCGTCAGGCAGAACTGAAGCTTTCTTT | CASTPSGRTEAFF
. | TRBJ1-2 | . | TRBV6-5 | TGTGCCAGCAGTACTATACGGGACTTTGGCTACACCTTC | CASSTIRDFGYTF
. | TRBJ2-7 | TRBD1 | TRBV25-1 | TGTGCCAGCAGCCCGCCGGGACAGGCCTACGAGCAGTACTTC | CASSPPGQAYEQYF
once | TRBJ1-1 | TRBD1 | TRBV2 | TGTGCCAGCAGCAGGGACAGGGTGAACACTGAAGCTTTCTTT | CASSRDRVNTEAFF
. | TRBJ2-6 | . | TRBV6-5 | TGTGCCAGCAGTTTTAGACGCCGCGGTGGGGCCAACGTCCTGACTTTC | CASSFRRRGGANVLTF
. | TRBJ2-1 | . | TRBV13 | TGTGCCAGCAGCTTAAGACTACACGGCAGAAACAATGAGCAGTTCTTC | CASSLRLHGRNNEQFF
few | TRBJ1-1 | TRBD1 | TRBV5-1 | TGCGCCAGCAGCTTAAAACAGGGGGCTAGAACTGAAGCTTTCTTT | CASSLKQGARTEAFF
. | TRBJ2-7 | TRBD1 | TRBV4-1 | TGCGCCAGCAGCCAAGTGGGGGCAGGGGGCTCCTACGAGCAGTACTTC | CASSQVGAGGSYEQYF
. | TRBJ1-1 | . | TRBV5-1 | TGCGCCAGCAGCTTGGAAGGGGTGAGCACTGAAGCTTTCTTT | CASSLEGVSTEAFF
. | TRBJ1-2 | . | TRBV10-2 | TGCGCCAGCAGGAAATCCTTGGGGGGCTATGGCTACACCTTC | CASRKSLGGYGYTF
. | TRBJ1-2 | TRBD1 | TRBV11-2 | TGTGCCAGCAGTTCCCTCCGGGACAGGCTTAACTATGGCTACACCTTC | CASSSLRDRLNYGYTF
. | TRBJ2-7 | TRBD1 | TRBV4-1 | TGCGCCAGCAGCCAGACAATACTAAGACAGGGCTACGAGCAGTACTTC | CASSQTILRQGYEQYF
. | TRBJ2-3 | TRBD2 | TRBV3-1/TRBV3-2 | TGTGCCAGCAGCCAATCCGGGACTAGCGGGGTTGATCCTTTGGATACGCAGTATTTT | CASSQSGTSGVDPLDTQYF
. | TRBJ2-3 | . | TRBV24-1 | TGTGCCACCAGTGATCCCGAGACAGATACGCAGTATTTT | CATSDPETDTQYF
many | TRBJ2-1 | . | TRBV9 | TGTGCCAGCAGCGCCTATGGGACATCTGAGCAGTTCTTC | CASSAYGTSEQFF
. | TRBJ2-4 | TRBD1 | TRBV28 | TGTGCCATCGGGACAGACCTTCTGTACTTC | CAIGTDLLYF
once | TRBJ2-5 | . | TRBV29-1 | TGCAGCGTTGAAGATCGAACAGGAGAGACCCAGTACTTC | CSVEDRTGETQYF
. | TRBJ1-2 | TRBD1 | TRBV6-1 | TGTGCCAGCAGTGATCAGGGGGCGGGAGGCTACACCTTC | CASSDQGAGGYTF
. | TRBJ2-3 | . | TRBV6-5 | TGTGCCAGCAGTTCGCACAGGCCAGGTGACACAGATACGCAGTATTTT | CASSSHRPGDTDTQYF
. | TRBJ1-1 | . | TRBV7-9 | TGTGCCAGCAGCCAGACAGAAACTGAAGCTTTCTTT | CASSQTETEAFF
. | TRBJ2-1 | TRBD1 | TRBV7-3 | TGTGCCAGCAGCTTAGACAGGGCAAGGAATGAGCAGTTCTTC | CASSLDRARNEQFF
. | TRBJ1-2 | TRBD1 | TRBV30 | TGTGCCTGGGGACAGGGGGATCGCGGCTACACCTTC | CAWGQGDRGYTF
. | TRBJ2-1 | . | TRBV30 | TGTGCCTGGAGTGGGACCCCTACTAGGAGTGCTTACAATGAGCAGTTCTTC | CAWSGTPTRSAYNEQFF
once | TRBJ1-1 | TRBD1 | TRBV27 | TGTGCCAGCAGTACACCCCGGACAGGGGGAAGCACTGAAGCTTTCTTT | CASSTPRTGGSTEAFF
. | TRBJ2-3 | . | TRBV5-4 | TGTGCCAGCCATGTACAGTCCACAGATACGCAGTATTTT | CASHVQSTDTQYF
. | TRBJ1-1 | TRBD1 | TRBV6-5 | TGTGCCAGCAGTTACACCCAGGGGGCTGGAGGCACTGAAGCTTTCTTT | CASSYTQGAGGTEAFF
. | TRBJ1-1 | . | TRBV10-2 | TGCGCCAGCAGTGAGTCGTTGTTCTCGGGGAGCACTGAAGCTTTCTTT | CASSESLFSGSTEAFF
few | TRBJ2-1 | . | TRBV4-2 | TGTGCCAGCAGCCAAGTCCGGGGGGCCGATTACAATGAGCAGTTCTTC | CASSQVRGADYNEQFF
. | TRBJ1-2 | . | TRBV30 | TGTGCCTGGAGTGAAGGGGCCCTCTATGGCTACACCTTC | CAWSEGALYGYTF
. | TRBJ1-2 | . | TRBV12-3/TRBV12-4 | TGTGCCAGCAGGCCTCGGGGTAACTATGGCTACACCTTC | CASRPRGNYGYTF
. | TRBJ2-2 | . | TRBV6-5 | TGTGCCAGCAGTTACTCACAGGCGACCGGGGAGCTGTTTTTT | CASSYSQATGELFF
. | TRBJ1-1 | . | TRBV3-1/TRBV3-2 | TGTGCCAGCAGCCCAGAAACGGTAATGAACACTGAAGCTTTCTTT | CASSPETVMNTEAFF
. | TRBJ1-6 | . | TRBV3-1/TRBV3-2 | TGTGCCAGCAGCCAAGATATGACAGTCAATTCACCCCTCCACTTT | CASSQDMTVNSPLHF
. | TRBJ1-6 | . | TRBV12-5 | TGTGCTAGTGGTTTGAAGCTTGGAGGCTTGAGCTCCTATAATTCACCCCTCCACTTT | CASGLKLGGLSSYNSPLHF
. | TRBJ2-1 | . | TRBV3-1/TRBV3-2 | TGTGCCAGCAGCCAAGTCATTGAAGTAGGGGCTGAGCAGTTCTTC | CASSQVIEVGAEQFF
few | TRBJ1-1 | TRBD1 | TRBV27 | TGTGCCAGCAGTTTATCGACAGGGAAAGCGACTGAAGCTTTCTTT | CASSLSTGKATEAFF
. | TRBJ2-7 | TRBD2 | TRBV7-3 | TGTGCCAGCAGCCCCCAGACTAGCGGAAACGAGCAGTACTTC | CASSPQTSGNEQYF
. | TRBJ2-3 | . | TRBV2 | TGTGCCAGCAGTCCCGATAGATCCACAGATACGCAGTATTTT | CASSPDRSTDTQYF
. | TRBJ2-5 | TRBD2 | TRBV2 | TGTGCCAGCAGTGAAGCCCCGACTAGCGGACTAGAGACCCAGTACTTC | CASSEAPTSGLETQYF
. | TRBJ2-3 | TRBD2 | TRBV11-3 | TGTGCCAGCAGTTCGGGACTAAGCGGGGGGGGGCCCCACACGCAGTATTTT | CASSSGLSGGGPHTQYF
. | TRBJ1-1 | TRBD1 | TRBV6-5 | TGTGCCAGCAGTTACGATTTCTCAGGGGGCTTTACTGAAGCTTTCTTT | CASSYDFSGGFTEAFF
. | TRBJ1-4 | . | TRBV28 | TGTGCCAGCAGTTCAATAGTCGACGGGGCAACTAATGAAAAACTGTTTTTT | CASSSIVDGATNEKLFF
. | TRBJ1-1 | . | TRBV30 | TGTGCCTGGAGTGTAATGAGGGAGGCTTTCTTT | CAWSVMREAFF
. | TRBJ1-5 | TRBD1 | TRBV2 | TGTGCCAGCAGGTGGACAGGCCGAAATCAGCCCCAGCATTTT | CASRWTGRNQPQHF
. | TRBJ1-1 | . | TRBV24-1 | TGTGCCACCAGTGATTTGCACGGCACTGAAGCTTTCTTT | CATSDLHGTEAFF
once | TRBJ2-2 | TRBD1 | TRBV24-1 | TGTGCCACCAGTGATTTGGGAGGGACAGGATCCGGGGAGCTGTTTTTT | CATSDLGGTGSGELFF
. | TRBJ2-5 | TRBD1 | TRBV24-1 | TGTGCCACCAGTGAGTTGGACAGGGGGGAAGAGACCCAGTACTTC | CATSELDRGEETQYF
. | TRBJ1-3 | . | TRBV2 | TGTGCCAGCAGCCTAGCGGACACCATATATTTT | CASSLADTIYF
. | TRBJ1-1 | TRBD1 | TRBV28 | TGTGCCAGCATACGGGCAGGGGGCGCGAACACTGAAGCTTTCTTT | CASIRAGGANTEAFF
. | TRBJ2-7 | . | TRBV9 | TGTGCCAGCAGCGTAGCGGATACACAGCGGCACGAGCAGTACTTC | CASSVADTQRHEQYF